This TCR beta chain was documented in a study of blood T cell repertoires in COVID-19. Study context: Acute-phase and convalescent COVID-19 samples originated in the United States, Italy and Spain. PBMCs, B-cell-depleted T cells, or T cells provided the cDNA or gDNA that made up the material.

In the original processing: Reference gene primer amplification gave estimated nucleated cell counts. Only in-frame clones appear in the TCRdb table, and some are missing; sequencing was by immunoSEQ multiplex PCR. The D gene and trimming were derived from the DNA, and the V and J assignments and clone size from that table. Among about 24,000 clones listed, under 90% were seen once. The length of the CDR3 is 13 residues. Trimming removed 5 bases from V and 10 bases from J, with 12 bases in between. CDR1 and CDR2 (germline): SGHDN, FVKESK. The sequence derives from a man between 70 and 80 years old with acute or convalescent COVID-19. Sequencing input: peripheral blood. The V gene is TRBV14, the J gene TRBJ1-6; D is undetermined. CDR3 sequence reads: CASSIPGRSPLHF. CDR3 bases: TGTGCCAGCAGCATACCCGGGAGGTCACCCCTCCACTTT.